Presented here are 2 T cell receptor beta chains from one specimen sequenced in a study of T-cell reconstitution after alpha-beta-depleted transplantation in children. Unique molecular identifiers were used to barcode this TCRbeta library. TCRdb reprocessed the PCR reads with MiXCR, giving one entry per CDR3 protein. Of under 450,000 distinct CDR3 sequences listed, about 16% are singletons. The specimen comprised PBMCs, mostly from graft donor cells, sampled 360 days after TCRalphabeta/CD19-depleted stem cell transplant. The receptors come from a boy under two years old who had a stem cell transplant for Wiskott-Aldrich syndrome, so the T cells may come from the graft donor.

The CDR3 here is CASSLQGPNTEAFF. CDR3 in DNA: TGTGCCAGCAGTCTACAGGGGCCGAACACTGAAGCTTTCTTT. V usage is TRBV2 and J usage is TRBJ1-1, with 7 bases aligning to TRBD1. This CDR3 contains 14 residues. V shed 5 bases and J 1 base; nucleotides not matched to a gene: 4. Per germline, CDR1 SNHLY and CDR2 FYNNEI. Combining the CDR3 with reference TRBV2 and TRBJ1-1 gives the whole variable domain EPEVTQTPSHQVTQMGQEVILRCVPISNHLYFYWYRQILGQKVEFLVSFYNNEISEKSEIFDDQFSVERPDGSNFTLKIRSTKLEDSAMYFCASSLQGPNTEAFFGQGTRLTVV.

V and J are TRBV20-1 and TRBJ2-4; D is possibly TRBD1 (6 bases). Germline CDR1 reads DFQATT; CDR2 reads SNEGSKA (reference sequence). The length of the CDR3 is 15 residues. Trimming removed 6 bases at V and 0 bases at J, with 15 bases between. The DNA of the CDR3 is TGCAGTGCCCATGGGACACCTCTAGCCAAAAACATTCAGTACTTC. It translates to CSAHGTPLAKNIQYF.